The 30 T cell receptor beta chains below all came from one sample that was sequenced in a study of T cell responses to AZD1222 COVID-19 vaccine. Method: immunoSEQ multiplex PCR; TCRdb's copy keeps in-frame clones and lacks some. The profile shows about 160,000 clones, about 91% of them singletons. The sample consisted of peripheral blood, taken on day 0 of MenACWY control vaccination. The receptors originated from an adult in good health.

The rearrangement links TRBV5-1 to TRBJ1-4; perhaps TRBD1 as D (5 bases). V was trimmed by 3 bases and J by 4 bases, leaving 16 bases between them. Germline assignment: CDR1 SGHRS and CDR2 YFSETQ. The CDR3 contains 16 residues. This chain's CDR3 is CASSSDLGEFNEKLFF. CDR3 DNA: TGCGCCAGCAGCTCTGACTTGGGGGAGTTTAATGAAAAACTGTTTTTT.

The chain is built from TRBV25-1 and TRBJ2-3; the match to TRBD2 covers 9 bases. Germline V gene lookup returns CDR1 MGHDK and CDR2 SYGVNS. V gave up 6 bases and J gave up 6 bases; unmatched junction bases: 10. The CDR3 sequence is 15 residues long. CDR3 DNA: TGTGCCAGCAGAGAAGTGGCGGGAGGGCCCGATACGCAGTATTTT. This translates into CASREVAGGPDTQYF.

V and J are TRBV14 and TRBJ2-1, with 7 positions matching TRBD1. Per the germline V gene, CDR1 is SGHDN and CDR2 is FVKESK. V shed 4 bases and J 7 bases; nucleotides not matched to a gene: 7. The CDR3 sequence is 14 residues long. CDR3 loop: CASSLRTGRNEQFF. CDR3 in DNA: TGTGCCAGCAGCCTTAGGACAGGAAGGAATGAGCAGTTCTTC.

The genes are TRBV9 and TRBJ1-2, with 7 bases identical to TRBD1. CDR1 SGDLS and CDR2 YYNGEE come from the germline V gene. This CDR3 region has 14 residues. V gave up 5 bases and J gave up 7 bases; unmatched junction bases: 11. In DNA, the CDR3 is TGTGCCAGCAGTTTAGCTGGGACAGCGCCTGGCTACACCTTC. It translates to CASSLAGTAPGYTF.

The chain couples TRBV6-4 to TRBJ2-7, with 8 bases fitting TRBD1. Germline lookup yields CDR1 MRHNA and CDR2 SNTAGT. This CDR3 region has 14 residues. The trim removed 7 bases at V and 3 bases at J, leaving 8 bases unmatched. The CDR3 bases are TGTGCCAGCACCCCCGGGACAGGTCTCTACGAGCAGTACTTC. This translates into CASTPGTGLYEQYF.

This clone was picked up one time. The chain uses TRBV2 and TRBJ2-5; no clear D gene. The CDR3 consists of 15 residues. The germline gives CDR1 SNHLY, CDR2 FYNNEI. V gave up 7 bases and J gave up 5 bases, with 20 bases separating them. CDR3 DNA sequence: TGTGCCAGCACTCAGCGCCCCTACGTTGGGGAGACCCAGTACTTC. It specifies CASTQRPYVGETQYF.

This clone has a single count. The chain employs TRBV19 and TRBJ1-1; a weak D match, TRBD1 (6 bases). Germline V gives CDR1 LNHDA, CDR2 SQIVND (reference sequence). Trimming shortened V by 4 bases and J by 0 bases, and 18 bases separated the two germline ends. The CDR3 is 17 amino acids. The CDR3 here is CASSSLQPGHLNTEAFF. The CDR3 DNA reads as TGTGCCAGTAGTAGCCTGCAGCCGGGACACTTGAACACTGAAGCTTTCTTT.

V usage is TRBV6-5 and J usage is TRBJ2-7; D perhaps matches TRBD2 (6 bases). Per germline, CDR1 MNHEY and CDR2 SVGAGI. The germline V and J ends were trimmed by 8 bases and 0 bases, with 8 bases remaining between them. There are 12 residues in the CDR3. The CDR3 reads CASAGSSYEQYF. As DNA, the CDR3 is TGTGCCAGCGCGGGGAGCTCCTACGAGCAGTACTTC.

This clone was counted a single time. This chain joins TRBV19 and TRBJ1-6; tentatively, D is TRBD1 (5 bases). CDR3 length equals 16 residues. In germline, CDR1 is LNHDA, CDR2 SQIVND (reference sequence). V dropped 6 bases and J dropped 0 bases, with 12 bases sitting between them. The CDR3 spells CASRVGASSYNSPLHF. The DNA of the CDR3 is TGTGCCAGTAGAGTAGGGGCAAGCTCCTATAATTCACCCCTCCACTTT.

The chain carries TRBV4-2 and TRBJ1-2; TRBD1 aligns across 8 bases. Germline loops: CDR1 LGHNA, CDR2 YNFKEQ. J was trimmed by 5 bases and V by 0 bases; bases with no gene match: 2. This CDR3 spans 14 amino acids. The CDR3 DNA follows: TGTGCCAGCAGCCAAGACAGGGGGCTTTATGGCTACACCTTC. It yields the protein CASSQDRGLYGYTF.

V usage is TRBV6-6 and J usage is TRBJ1-1; 8 bases are a match to TRBD1. Looked up from germline, CDR1 is MNHNY and CDR2 is SVGAGI (reference sequence). The CDR3 is 13 amino acids. The V segment lost 8 bases and the J segment 4 bases; nucleotides outside the gene matches: 6. CDR3 sequence (DNA): TGTGCCAGCCTCAGGGGGCCGAGCACTGAAGCTTTCTTT. It translates to CASLRGPSTEAFF.

This sequence joins TRBV3-1 (or the pseudogene TRBV3-2) and TRBJ1-3, with 10 bases identical to TRBD1. The CDR3 totals 16 residues. Germline V lookup: CDR1 LGHDT, CDR2 YNNKEL (reference sequence). With V trimmed by 4 bases and J by 4 bases, 7 bases remained unmatched. In nucleotides, the CDR3 is TGTGCCAGCAGCCGAGAAGACAGGGGGCGAGGAAACACCATATATTTT. This gives the protein CASSREDRGRGNTIYF.

This chain links TRBV30 with TRBJ2-7; 11 bases align to TRBD1. CDR3 size: 15 residues. Unmatched junction bases numbered 7, after V lost 4 bases and J lost 2 bases. Germline V gives CDR1 GTSNPN, CDR2 SVGIG (reference sequence). CDR3 region: CAWTRDRGDTYEQYF. The CDR3 DNA sequence: TGTGCCTGGACCCGGGACAGGGGGGACACCTACGAGCAGTACTTC.

This CDR3 reads CASSPSTGRPEAFF. CDR3 sequence (DNA): TGTGCCAGCAGCCCCTCAACAGGGAGACCTGAAGCTTTCTTT. This sequence joins TRBV7-9 and TRBJ1-1; the D gene is possibly TRBD1 (6 bases). This CDR3 spans 14 amino acids. V was cut by 5 bases and J by 6 bases, with 16 bases left in between. Looked up from germline, CDR1 is SEHNR and CDR2 is FQNEAQ (reference sequence).

The rearrangement uses TRBV2 and TRBJ1-2; D is ambiguous. The V and J ends lost 1 base and 0 bases respectively, with 9 bases between them. CDR3 length equals 15 residues. Germline V gene data show CDR1 as SNHLY and CDR2 as FYNNEI. CDR3 sequence (DNA): TGTGCCAGCAGTGAAGTAGCCGGAACTAACTATGGCTACACCTTC. Amino acids: CASSEVAGTNYGYTF. The full variable domain, rest sourced from reference TRBV2 and TRBJ1-2, is EPEVTQTPSHQVTQMGQEVILRCVPISNHLYFYWYRQILGQKVEFLVSFYNNEISEKSEIFDDQFSVERPDGSNFTLKIRSTKLEDSAMYFCASSEVAGTNYGYTFGSGTRLTVV.

CDR3 sequence: CASGVGQDNEKLFF. The CDR3 region has the DNA TGTGCCAGTGGGGTGGGCCAGGACAATGAAAAACTGTTTTTT. The rearrangement links TRBV6-5 to TRBJ1-4, with D uncertain. V lost 9 bases to trimming and J lost 5 bases, with 16 bases between them. The CDR3 consists of 14 residues. The germline V gene encodes CDR1 MNHEY and CDR2 SVGAGI.

Remarks on this clone: The identical CDR3 is also encoded by other nucleotide sequences in the sample. CDR3 sequence (DNA): TGTGCCAGCAGCCCTCGTCCGAATCAGCCCCAGCATTTT. Translating it yields CASSPRPNQPQHF. The chain is built from TRBV9 and TRBJ1-5; D not certain. Germline CDR1 SGDLS, CDR2 YYNGEE. The V end lost 4 bases, the J end lost 4 bases, and 9 bases lay between the germline ends. The CDR3 contains 13 residues.

This clone occurred once. The chain couples TRBV6-4 to TRBJ2-5; D possibly corresponds to TRBD1 (6 bases). V gave up 10 bases and J gave up 5 bases, with 23 bases separating them. CDR1 is MRHNA, CDR2 SNTAGT, per germline. CDR3 length: 15 residues. The CDR3 DNA reads as TGTGCCACCCTCGACAGGCTCCCCGTCCCTGAGACCCAGTACTTC. Translating it yields CATLDRLPVPETQYF.

The chain employs TRBV6-6 and TRBJ2-7; D is tentatively TRBD1 or TRBD2 (6 bases each). Deletions cut 0 bases from V and 7 bases from J, with 19 bases between. The CDR3 contains 16 residues. CDR1 is MNHNY and CDR2 is SVGAGI in the germline V gene (reference sequence). The CDR3 region has the DNA TGTGCCAGCAGTTACTCGGGATGGGGGGCCGGAGAGGAGCAGTACTTC. The encoded protein is CASSYSGWGAGEEQYF.

On this clone itself: At one end the junction does not follow the germline gene, possibly because of a read error. The rearrangement uses TRBV7-7 and TRBJ2-5; 7 positions match TRBD1. Germline V gene data show CDR1 as SSHAT and CDR2 as FNYEAQ (reference sequence). The CDR3 consists of 14 residues. The DNA for the CDR3 is TGTGCTAGCAGCGAGTCTCGACAGGGCGGGACCCAGTACTTC. It codes for CASSESRQGGTQYF.

The chain joins TRBV14 to TRBJ2-1; D not resolved. Germline V gene lookup returns CDR1 SGHDN and CDR2 FVKESK. The germline V and J ends were trimmed by 1 base and 3 bases, with 10 bases remaining between them. The CDR3 is made up of 15 amino acids. Here the CDR3 reads CASSQVAVLYNEQFF. As DNA, the CDR3 is TGTGCCAGCAGCCAAGTGGCGGTACTCTACAATGAGCAGTTCTTC. The variable domain in full, with the rest retrieved from reference TRBV14 and TRBJ2-1, is EAGVTQFPSHSVIEKGQTVTLRCDPISGHDNLYWYRRVMGKEIKFLLHFVKESKQDESGMPNNRFLAERTGGTYSTLKVQPAELEDSGVYFCASSQVAVLYNEQFFGPGTRLTVL.

The V gene is TRBV12-3 or TRBV12-4, the J gene TRBJ2-7; D uncertain. Trimming removed 3 bases from V and 1 base from J, with 7 bases in between. The CDR3 is 13 residues long. In DNA, the CDR3 is TGTGCCAGCAGTTTTGCGTCATCCTACGAGCAGTACTTC. Amino acids: CASSFASSYEQYF.

The gene calls are TRBV7-2 and TRBJ2-3; D is perhaps TRBD2 (5 bases). The CDR3 totals 14 residues. Germline CDR1 SGHTA, CDR2 FQGNSA. With 4 bases removed from V and 5 bases from J, the gap between germline ends came to 13 bases. Written as DNA, the CDR3 is TGTGCCAGCAGCTCCAATTCTCGGGGAGATACGCAGTATTTT. This codes for CASSSNSRGDTQYF.

For the CDR3, the DNA is TGTGCCAGCAGCCAAGCCTTCACAGATACGCAGTATTTT. Translating it yields CASSQAFTDTQYF. V and J are TRBV3-1 (or the pseudogene TRBV3-2) and TRBJ2-3, with D uncertain. Trimming cost V 1 base and J 2 bases, with 4 bases left between them. Germline-derived CDR1 and CDR2 are LGHDT and YNNKEL (reference sequence). CDR3 length equals 13 residues.

There are a few counts of this clone. The gene calls are TRBV28 and TRBJ2-7; TRBD2 matches at 11 bases. The ends lost 2 bases at V and 3 bases at J; junction bases unmatched: 6. Germline V gene sequence: CDR1 MDHEN, CDR2 SYDVKM. The CDR3 consists of 16 residues. As DNA, the CDR3 is TGTGCCAGCAGTTTACCAACTAGCGGGAGAGGCTACGAGCAGTACTTC. Amino acid sequence: CASSLPTSGRGYEQYF.

The V gene is TRBV28, the J gene TRBJ1-5; 12 bases are shared with TRBD1. Germline assignment: CDR1 MDHEN and CDR2 SYDVKM. J gave up 2 bases and V 7 bases, and 9 bases lay outside the gene matches. This CDR3 region has 17 residues. CDR3 DNA: TGTGCCAGCACTCCGGGACAGGGGGCTTTTCGCAATCAGCCCCAGCATTTT. Amino acids: CASTPGQGAFRNQPQHF.

The gene calls are TRBV30 and TRBJ2-7, with no clear D. V lost 3 bases and J 1 base, leaving 10 bases between the germline ends. This CDR3 contains 13 residues. Germline CDR1 and CDR2: GTSNPN and SVGIG (reference sequence). The CDR3 loop is CAWRKLRSYEQYF. The DNA for the CDR3 is TGTGCCTGGAGGAAACTCAGATCCTACGAGCAGTACTTC. Full variable domain (remainder filled in from reference TRBV30 and TRBJ2-7): SQTIHQWPATLVQPVGSPLSLECTVEGTSNPNLYWYRQAAGRGLQLLFYSVGIGQISSEVPQNLSASRPQDRQFILSSKKLLLSDSGFYLCAWRKLRSYEQYFGPGTRLTVT.

The chain recombines TRBV29-1 with TRBJ1-5; 8 nucleotides agree with TRBD1. Germline values: CDR1 SQVTM, CDR2 ANQGSEA. The CDR3 loop spans 13 amino acids. V lost 3 bases, J lost 7 bases, and 5 bases stayed unmatched. This CDR3 reads CSVEGQVGQPQHF. DNA for the CDR3: TGCAGCGTTGAGGGACAGGTCGGACAGCCCCAGCATTTT.

This clone was found once. The V call is TRBV4-2, the J call TRBJ2-1; no firm D call. The CDR3 loop spans 13 amino acids. V lost 0 bases and J lost 4, with 4 bases in between. Germline V gives CDR1 LGHNA, CDR2 YNFKEQ. The CDR3 reads CASSQEGYNEQFF. CDR3 DNA: TGTGCCAGCAGCCAAGAAGGGTACAATGAGCAGTTCTTC.

This clone was seen a handful of times. The chain joins TRBV3-1 (or the pseudogene TRBV3-2) to TRBJ1-6; D is unresolved. There are 14 residues in the CDR3. CDR1 is LGHDT and CDR2 is YNNKEL in the germline V gene (reference sequence). The V end lost 4 bases, the J end lost 5 bases, and 9 bases lay between the germline ends. CDR3 loop: CASSLGRNNSPLHF. The CDR3 coding sequence is TGTGCCAGCAGCCTAGGACGGAATAATTCACCCCTCCACTTT.